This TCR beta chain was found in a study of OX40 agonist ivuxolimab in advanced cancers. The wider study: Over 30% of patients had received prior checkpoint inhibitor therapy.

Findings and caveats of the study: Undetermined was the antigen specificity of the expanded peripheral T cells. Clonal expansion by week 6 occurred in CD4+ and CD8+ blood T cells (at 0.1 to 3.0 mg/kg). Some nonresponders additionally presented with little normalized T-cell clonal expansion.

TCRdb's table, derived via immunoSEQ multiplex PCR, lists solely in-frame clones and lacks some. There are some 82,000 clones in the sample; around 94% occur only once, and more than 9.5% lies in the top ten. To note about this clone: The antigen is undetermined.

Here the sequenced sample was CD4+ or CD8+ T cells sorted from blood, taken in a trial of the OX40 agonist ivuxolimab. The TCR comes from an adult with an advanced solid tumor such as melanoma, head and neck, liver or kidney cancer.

This chain's CDR3 is CASSLDRYNEQFF. The CDR3 region has the DNA TGTGCCAGCAGTTTAGACCGGTACAATGAGCAGTTCTTC. The chain employs TRBV27 and TRBJ2-1; D call uncertain. V was pared by 2 bases and J by 4 bases, with 6 bases between. This CDR3 has 13 amino acids. Germline V lookup: CDR1 MNHEY, CDR2 SMNVEV (reference sequence).